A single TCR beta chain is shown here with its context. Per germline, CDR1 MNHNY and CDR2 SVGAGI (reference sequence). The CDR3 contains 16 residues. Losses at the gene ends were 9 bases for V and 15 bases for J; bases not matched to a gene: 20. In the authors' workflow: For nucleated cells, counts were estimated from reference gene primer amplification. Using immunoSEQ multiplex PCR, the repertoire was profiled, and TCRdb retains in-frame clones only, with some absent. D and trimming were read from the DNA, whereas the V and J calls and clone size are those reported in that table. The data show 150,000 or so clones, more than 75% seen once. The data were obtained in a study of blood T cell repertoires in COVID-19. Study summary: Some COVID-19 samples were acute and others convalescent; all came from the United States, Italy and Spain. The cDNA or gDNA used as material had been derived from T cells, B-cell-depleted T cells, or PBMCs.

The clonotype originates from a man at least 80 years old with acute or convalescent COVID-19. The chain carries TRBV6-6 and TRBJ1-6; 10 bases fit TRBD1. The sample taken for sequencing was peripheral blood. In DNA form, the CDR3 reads TGTGCCAGTTCTCGTCTGGGACAGGGGTTTGAGTGGGGCCTCCACTTT. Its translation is CASSRLGQGFEWGLHF.